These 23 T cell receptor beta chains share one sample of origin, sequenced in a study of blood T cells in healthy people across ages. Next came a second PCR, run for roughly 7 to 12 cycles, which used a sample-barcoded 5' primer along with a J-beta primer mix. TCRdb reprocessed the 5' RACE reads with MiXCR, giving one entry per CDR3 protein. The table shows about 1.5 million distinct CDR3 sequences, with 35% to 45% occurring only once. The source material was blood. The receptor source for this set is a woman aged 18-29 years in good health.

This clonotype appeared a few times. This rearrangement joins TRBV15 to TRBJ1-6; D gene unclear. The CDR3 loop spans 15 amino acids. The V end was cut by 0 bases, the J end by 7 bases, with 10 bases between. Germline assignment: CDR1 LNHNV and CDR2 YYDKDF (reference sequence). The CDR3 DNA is TGTGCCACCAGCAGAGATCGACCTCCCAATTCACCCCTCCACTTT. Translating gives CATSRDRPPNSPLHF. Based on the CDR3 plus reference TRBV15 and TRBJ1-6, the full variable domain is DAMVIQNPRYQVTQFGKPVTLSCSQTLNHNVMYWYQQKSSQAPKLLFHYYDKDFNNEADTPDNFQSRRPNTSFCFLDIRSPGLGDTAMYLCATSRDRPPNSPLHFGNGTRLTVT.

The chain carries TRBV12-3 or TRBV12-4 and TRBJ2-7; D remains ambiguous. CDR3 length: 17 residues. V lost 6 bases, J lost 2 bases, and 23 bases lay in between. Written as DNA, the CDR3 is TGTGCCAGCAGCCAGGACCGAAGGCTACACGTTCCCTACGAGCAGTACTTC. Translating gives CASSQDRRLHVPYEQYF.

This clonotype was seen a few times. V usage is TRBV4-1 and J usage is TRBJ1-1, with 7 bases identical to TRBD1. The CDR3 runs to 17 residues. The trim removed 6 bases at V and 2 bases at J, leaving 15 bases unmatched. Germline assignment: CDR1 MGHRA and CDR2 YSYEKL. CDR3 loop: CASSYRQGNFKNTEAFF. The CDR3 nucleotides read TGCGCCAGCAGTTACAGACAGGGCAACTTTAAAAACACTGAAGCTTTCTTT.

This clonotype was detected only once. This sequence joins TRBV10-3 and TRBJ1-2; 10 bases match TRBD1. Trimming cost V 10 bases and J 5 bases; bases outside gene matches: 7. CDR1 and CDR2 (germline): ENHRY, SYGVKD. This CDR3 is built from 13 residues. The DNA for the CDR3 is TGTGCCACGACGGACAGGGGGTGTTATGGCTACACCTTC. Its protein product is CATTDRGCYGYTF.

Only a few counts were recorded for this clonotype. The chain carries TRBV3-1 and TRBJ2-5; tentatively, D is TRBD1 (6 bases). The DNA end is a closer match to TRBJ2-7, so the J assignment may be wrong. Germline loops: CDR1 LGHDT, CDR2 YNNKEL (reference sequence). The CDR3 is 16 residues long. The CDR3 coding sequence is TGTGCCAGCAGCCAAGGACAAGGGACAACCATCTACGAGCAGTACTTC. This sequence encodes CASSQGQGTTIYEQYF.

The chain's CDR3 is CASSSAALNTEAFF. The CDR3 DNA reads as TGTGCCAGCAGTTCCGCTGCCTTGAACACTGAAGCTTTCTTT. This rearrangement joins TRBV5-6 to TRBJ1-1; no firm D call. The CDR3 length is 14 residues. In germline, CDR1 is SGHDT, CDR2 YYEEEE. Trimming cost V 5 bases and J 0 bases, with 11 bases left between them.

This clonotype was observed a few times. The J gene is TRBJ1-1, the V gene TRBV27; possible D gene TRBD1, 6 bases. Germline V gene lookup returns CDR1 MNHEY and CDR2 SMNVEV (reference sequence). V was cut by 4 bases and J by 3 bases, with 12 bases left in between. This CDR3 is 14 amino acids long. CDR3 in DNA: TGTGCCAGCAGTTACAGGGCAGGAGACACTGAAGCTTTCTTT. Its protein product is CASSYRAGDTEAFF.

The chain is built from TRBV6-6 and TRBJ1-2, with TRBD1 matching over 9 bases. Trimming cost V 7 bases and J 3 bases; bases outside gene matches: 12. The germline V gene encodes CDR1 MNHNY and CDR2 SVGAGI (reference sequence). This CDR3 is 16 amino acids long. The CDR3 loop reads CASTAGGTGRHYGYTF. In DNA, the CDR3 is TGTGCCAGCACCGCGGGGGGGACAGGGAGGCACTATGGCTACACCTTC.

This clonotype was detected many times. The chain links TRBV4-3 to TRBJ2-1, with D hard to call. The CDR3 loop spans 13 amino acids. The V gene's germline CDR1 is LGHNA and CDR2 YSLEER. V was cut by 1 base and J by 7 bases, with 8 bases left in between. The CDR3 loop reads CASSQVRGNEQFF. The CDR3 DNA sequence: TGCGCCAGCAGCCAAGTTCGTGGGAATGAGCAGTTCTTC.

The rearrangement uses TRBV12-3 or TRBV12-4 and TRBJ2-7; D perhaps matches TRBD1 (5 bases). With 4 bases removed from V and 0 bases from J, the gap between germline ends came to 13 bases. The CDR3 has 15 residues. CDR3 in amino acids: CASSSGASSSYEQYF. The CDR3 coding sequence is TGTGCCAGCAGTTCTGGGGCCAGTAGCTCCTACGAGCAGTACTTC.

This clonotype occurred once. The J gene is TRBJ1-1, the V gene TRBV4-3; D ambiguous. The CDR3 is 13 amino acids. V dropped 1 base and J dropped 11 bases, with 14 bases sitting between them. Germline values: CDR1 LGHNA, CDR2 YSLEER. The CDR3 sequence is CASSQVGRCRAFF. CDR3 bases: TGCGCCAGCAGCCAAGTTGGTAGGTGTCGGGCTTTCTTT.

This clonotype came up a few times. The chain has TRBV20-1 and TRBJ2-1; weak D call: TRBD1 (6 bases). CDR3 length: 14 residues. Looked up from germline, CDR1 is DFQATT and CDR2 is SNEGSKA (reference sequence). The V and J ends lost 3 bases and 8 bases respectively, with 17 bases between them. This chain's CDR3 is CSARASGVEDEQFF. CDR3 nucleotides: TGCAGTGCTAGGGCCTCAGGGGTTGAGGATGAGCAGTTCTTC.

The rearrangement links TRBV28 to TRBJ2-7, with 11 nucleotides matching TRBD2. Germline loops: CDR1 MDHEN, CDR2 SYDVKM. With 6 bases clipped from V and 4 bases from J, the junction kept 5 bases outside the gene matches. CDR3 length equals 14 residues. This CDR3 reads CASSTSGSRYEQYF. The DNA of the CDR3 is TGTGCCAGCAGCACTAGCGGGAGTAGGTACGAGCAGTACTTC.

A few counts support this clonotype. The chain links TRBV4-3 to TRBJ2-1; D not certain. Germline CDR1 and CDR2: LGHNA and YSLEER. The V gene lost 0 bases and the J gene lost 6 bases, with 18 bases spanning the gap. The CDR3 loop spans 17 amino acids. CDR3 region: CASSQDGVGQVINEQFF. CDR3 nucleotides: TGCGCCAGCAGCCAAGATGGGGTAGGGCAAGTAATCAATGAGCAGTTCTTC.

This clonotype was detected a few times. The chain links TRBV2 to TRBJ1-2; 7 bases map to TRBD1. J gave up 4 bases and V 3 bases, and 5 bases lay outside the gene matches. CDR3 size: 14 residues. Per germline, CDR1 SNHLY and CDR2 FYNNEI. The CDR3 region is CASSDAGGGYGYTF. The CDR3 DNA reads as TGTGCCAGCAGTGATGCAGGGGGAGGCTATGGCTACACCTTC.

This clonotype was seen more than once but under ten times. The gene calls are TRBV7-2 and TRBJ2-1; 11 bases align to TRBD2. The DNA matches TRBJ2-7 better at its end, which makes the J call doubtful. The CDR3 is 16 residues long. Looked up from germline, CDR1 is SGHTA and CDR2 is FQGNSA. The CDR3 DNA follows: TGTGCCAGCAGCCTATTAGCGGGGGGGAACTACAATGAGCAGTACTTC. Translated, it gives CASSLLAGGNYNEQYF.

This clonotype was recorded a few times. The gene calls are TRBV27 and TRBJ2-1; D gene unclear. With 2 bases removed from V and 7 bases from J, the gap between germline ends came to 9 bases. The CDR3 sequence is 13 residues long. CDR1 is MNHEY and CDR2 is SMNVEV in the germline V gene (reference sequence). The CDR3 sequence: CASSLQTENEQFF. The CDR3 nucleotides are TGTGCCAGCAGTTTACAGACGGAAAATGAGCAGTTCTTC.

In nucleotides, the CDR3 is TGTGCCAGCAGTTTTAGGCGGAGCGGGGGGGACCCGCTAAGACATGAGCAGTTCTTC. This encodes CASSFRRSGGDPLRHEQFF. V usage is TRBV27 and J usage is TRBJ2-1; TRBD2 aligns across 10 bases. The CDR3 length is 19 residues. The V gene's germline CDR1 is MNHEY and CDR2 SMNVEV (reference sequence). The J segment lost 8 bases and the V segment lost 3 bases, leaving 19 bases of the junction unmatched.

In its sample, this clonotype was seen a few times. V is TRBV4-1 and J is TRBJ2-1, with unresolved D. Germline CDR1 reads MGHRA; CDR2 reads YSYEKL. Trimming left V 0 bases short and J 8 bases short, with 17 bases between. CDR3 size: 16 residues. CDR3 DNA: TGCGCCAGCAGCCAAGAGAGGTGGGGTCATGGGGATGAGCAGTTCTTC. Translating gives CASSQERWGHGDEQFF.

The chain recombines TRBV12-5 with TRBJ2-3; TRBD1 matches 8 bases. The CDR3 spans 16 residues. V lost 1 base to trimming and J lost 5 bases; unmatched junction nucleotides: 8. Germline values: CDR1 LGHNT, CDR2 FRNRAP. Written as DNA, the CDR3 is TGTGCTAGTGGTTTGGGACAGGGGATGGAAGGAGATACGCAGTATTTT. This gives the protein CASGLGQGMEGDTQYF.

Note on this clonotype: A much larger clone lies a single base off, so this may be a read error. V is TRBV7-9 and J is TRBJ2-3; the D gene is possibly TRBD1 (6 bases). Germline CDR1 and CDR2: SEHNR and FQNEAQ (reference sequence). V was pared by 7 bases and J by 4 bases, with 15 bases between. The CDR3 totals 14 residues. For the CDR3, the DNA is TGTGCCAGCAAGCAGGGGTCTGTTGCAGATACGCAGTATTTT. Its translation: CASKQGSVADTQYF.

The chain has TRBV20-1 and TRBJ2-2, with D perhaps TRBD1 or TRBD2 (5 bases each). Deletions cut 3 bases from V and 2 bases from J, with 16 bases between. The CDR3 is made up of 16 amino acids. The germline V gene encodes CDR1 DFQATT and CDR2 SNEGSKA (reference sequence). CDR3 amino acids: CSARDWGWVNTGELFF. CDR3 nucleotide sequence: TGCAGTGCTAGGGACTGGGGCTGGGTCAACACCGGGGAGCTGTTTTTT.

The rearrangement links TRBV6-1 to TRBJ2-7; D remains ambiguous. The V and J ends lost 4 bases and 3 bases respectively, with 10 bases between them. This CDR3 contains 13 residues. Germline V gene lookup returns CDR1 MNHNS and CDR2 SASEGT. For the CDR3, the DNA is TGTGCCAGCAGTGTAGCCGACCACTACGAGCAGTACTTC. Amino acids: CASSVADHYEQYF.